This T cell receptor beta chain was profiled in a study of blood T cell repertoires in COVID-19. Data came from immunoSEQ multiplex PCR; TCRdb stores just in-frame clones and leaves some out. The sample lists about 140,000 clones, roughly 86% occurring once. This clone came up once. Trimming shortened V by 0 bases and J by 0 bases, and 9 bases separated the two germline ends. The CDR3 has 16 amino acids. CDR1 is LGHNA, CDR2 YSLEER, per germline. Source material: peripheral blood. This sequence joins TRBV4-3 and TRBJ1-3; D is ambiguous. The receptor comes from a woman aged 55-70 years with acute or convalescent COVID-19. As DNA, the CDR3 is TGCGCCAGCAGCCAAGAAGCAGGCCTCTCTGGAAACACCATATATTTT. Amino acids: CASSQEAGLSGNTIYF.